This TCR beta chain was observed in a study of shared T cell receptors in the human thymus. Produced via immunoSEQ multiplex PCR; TCRdb's table is partial and in-frame only. The sample has under 450,000 clones; around 93% are singletons. The germline V gene has CDR1 SEHNR and CDR2 FQNEAQ (reference sequence). The CDR3 runs to 13 residues. V dropped 5 bases and J dropped 2 bases, with 10 bases sitting between them. The source of this sequence is a human donor. The J gene is TRBJ2-7, the V gene TRBV7-9; D might be TRBD1 or TRBD2, each matching 5 bases. The specimen sequenced was thymocytes. CDR3 DNA sequence: TGTGCCAGCAGCCGGGACCGCCCCTACGAGCAGTACTTC. Its protein is CASSRDRPYEQYF.